This T cell receptor (beta chain) came from a study of cytomegalovirus exposure and HLA in healthy donors. Overall study results and limits: The study assumed roughly uniform donor sequencing depth for presence/absence analyses. A later analysis reportedly found that, within productive TCRs, an Asian-associated ancestry cluster had fewer N-insertions than the mean observed across the roughly 700 donors. Sequence variants that were highly shared formed a cluster that was likely a sequencing artifact.

As concerns this clone: Its antigen is as yet unknown.

Use of 60 Vbeta and 13 Jbeta primers characterized the PCR. The assay was immunoSEQ multiplex PCR, and TCRdb's table has in-frame clones only and misses some. In the table there are 150,000 or so clones, roughly 75% of which are singletons. This CDR3 comprises 12 residues. Germline V lookup: CDR1 SGHRS, CDR2 YFSETQ. Trimming cost V 8 bases and J 1 base, with 7 bases left between them. This clonotype was obtained from a female donor in good health and CMV-seronegative. The sample taken for sequencing was PBMCs. This chain uses TRBV5-1 with TRBJ2-1; D gene unclear. CDR3 nucleotides: TGCGCCAGTCAGAAGTCCTACAATGAGCAGTTCTTC. This codes for CASQKSYNEQFF.